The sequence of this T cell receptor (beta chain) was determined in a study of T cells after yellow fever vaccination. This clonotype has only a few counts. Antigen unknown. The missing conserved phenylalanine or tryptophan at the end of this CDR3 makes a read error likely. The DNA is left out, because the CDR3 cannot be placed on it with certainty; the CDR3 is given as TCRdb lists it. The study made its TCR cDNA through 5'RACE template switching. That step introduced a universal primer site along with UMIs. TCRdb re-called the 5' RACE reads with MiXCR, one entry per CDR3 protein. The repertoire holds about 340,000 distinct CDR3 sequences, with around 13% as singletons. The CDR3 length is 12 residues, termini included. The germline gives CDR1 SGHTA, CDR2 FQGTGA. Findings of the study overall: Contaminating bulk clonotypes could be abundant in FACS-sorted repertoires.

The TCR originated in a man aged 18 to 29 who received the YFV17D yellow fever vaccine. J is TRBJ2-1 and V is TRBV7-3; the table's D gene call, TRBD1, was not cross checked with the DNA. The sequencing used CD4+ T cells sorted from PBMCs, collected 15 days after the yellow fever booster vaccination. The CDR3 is CASSPNRDPLYY.